Below, one TCR beta chain is given with its context. Compared with germline, one end of the junction differs, possibly owing to a read error. The assay was immunoSEQ multiplex PCR, and TCRdb's table has in-frame clones only and misses some. This table holds 900,000 to 1,200,000 clones, approximately 78% found once. The data belong to a study of shared clonotypes between healthy human individuals. Across the whole study: In total, the donors were a couple of women and a few men aged 18 to 49.

Germline V gene lookup returns CDR1 MNHEY and CDR2 SMNVEV (reference sequence). The CDR3 extends over 11 amino acids. Investigators divided CD4+ cells into CD45RA+ naive and CD45RA-negative memory subsets. The rearrangement links TRBV27 to TRBJ2-5; D possibly uses TRBD1 or TRBD2 (5 bases each). The sequence derives from a man younger than 35 in good health. Some clones in this sample may be carry-over from other donors' samples. Input material: memory CD4+ T cells from PBMCs. The subset is: CD45RA-negative fraction. CDR3 nucleotides: TGCCCCCGGGGCCACCAAGAGACCCAGTACTTC. Residues: CPRGHQETQYF.